Detailed here is one TCR beta chain. Its antigen is not identified. The sample belongs to a study of synovial regulatory T cells in juvenile arthritis. The study, taken as a whole, reports: iaTreg TCR repertoires were largely private across patients and partially overlapped synovial Teff and blood CPL. CDR3 overlap with synovial Tregs was higher for iaTregs than other blood Tregs.

Measured with immunoSEQ multiplex PCR; TCRdb has only the in-frame clones, and not every one. Its table records 7,500 to 10,000 clones. This CDR3 is built from 13 residues. No DNA sequence is on record. Per the germline V gene, CDR1 is SEHNR and CDR2 is FQNEAQ (reference sequence). Donors were around 10 juvenile idiopathic arthritis patients with active disease. This sequence originates from a donor aged 2-35 years with juvenile idiopathic arthritis. Sequenced input: Treg cells from blood. Noted subset: remaining (HLA-DR-negative) circulating blood Treg cells. V usage is TRBV7-9 and J usage is TRBJ1-4; checking the TCRdb D call of TRBD1 is not possible without DNA. The chain's CDR3 is CASRGQGREKLFF.